What follows are 18 T cell receptor beta chains derived from one specimen sequenced in a study of OX40 agonist ivuxolimab in advanced cancers. Libraries were built with the immunoSEQ multiplex PCR assay. In its TCRdb copy, this immuneACCESS table keeps in-frame sequences only and misses some clones. Where compared with another copy, unresolved V genes explain less than half of these, and the others have no known cause. The sample table contains tens of thousands of clones; only one count was recorded for 85% to 90% of them. The ten largest clonotypes hold roughly 2.9% of the sample. The sample was CD4+ or CD8+ T cells sorted from blood, taken in a trial of the OX40 agonist ivuxolimab. Receptors originate from an adult with an advanced solid tumor such as melanoma, head and neck, liver or kidney cancer.

This chain connects TRBV9 to TRBJ2-3; 7 bases align to TRBD1. Germline-derived CDR1 and CDR2 are SGDLS and YYNGEE. This CDR3 comprises 14 residues. V trimming: 3 bases; J trimming: 1 base; junction bases outside the gene matches: 2. The CDR3 region has the DNA TGTGCCAGCAGCGCTGACAGGGGCACAGATACGCAGTATTTT. It is translated as CASSADRGTDTQYF.

The sample holds one count of this clone. The V gene is TRBV5-1, the J gene TRBJ2-1; a possible D gene is TRBD2 (6 bases). V was pared by 3 bases and J by 5 bases, with 9 bases between. Germline V gene lookup returns CDR1 SGHRS and CDR2 YFSETQ. The CDR3 has 13 amino acids. CDR3 amino acids: CASSSGGDNEQFF. The CDR3 nucleotides are TGCGCCAGCAGCTCCGGGGGAGACAATGAGCAGTTCTTC.

The chain couples TRBV7-3 to TRBJ1-5, with 7 bases lining up with TRBD1. The CDR3 has 17 residues. Germline loops: CDR1 SGHTA, CDR2 FQGTGA. The junction had 11 bases not matched to a gene; V was cut back by 5 bases and J by 1 base. The CDR3 is CASSPIGTAFSNQPQHF. CDR3 in DNA: TGTGCCAGCAGCCCAATTGGGACAGCTTTCAGCAATCAGCCCCAGCATTTT.

The chain has TRBV28 and TRBJ1-5, with D possibly being TRBD1 (5 bases). The CDR3 is made up of 14 amino acids. Trimming stripped 6 bases from V and 6 bases from J, with 15 bases between. The germline V gene encodes CDR1 MDHEN and CDR2 SYDVKM. CDR3 residues: CASRGQGRSQPQHF. For the CDR3, the DNA is TGTGCCAGCAGGGGTCAGGGAAGGAGTCAGCCCCAGCATTTT.

This clone occurred a few times. The chain links TRBV6-4 to TRBJ2-7; 7 positions agree with TRBD2. This CDR3 spans 15 amino acids. Germline CDR1 and CDR2: MRHNA and SNTAGT. The junction had 9 bases not matched to a gene; V was cut back by 2 bases and J by 5 bases. The CDR3 here is CASSDGASGRNEQYF. The DNA of the CDR3 is TGTGCCAGCAGTGACGGGGCTAGCGGAAGGAACGAGCAGTACTTC.

The gene calls are TRBV11-2 and TRBJ1-4; 7 bases align to TRBD1. This CDR3 spans 13 amino acids. Germline trimming cut 5 bases from V and 13 bases from J; bases unmatched to any gene: 10. CDR1 is SGHAT and CDR2 is FQNNGV in the germline V gene. DNA of the CDR3: TGTGCCAGCAGCCAAGACAGGGAAGGCCGACTGTTTTTT. Amino acid sequence: CASSQDREGRLFF.

The V call is TRBV5-1, the J call TRBJ2-5, with 7 bases matching TRBD1. This CDR3 has 14 residues. V was pared by 0 bases and J by 4 bases, with 3 bases of the junction left unmatched. Per the germline V gene, CDR1 is SGHRS and CDR2 is YFSETQ. CDR3 DNA: TGCGCCAGCAGCTTGGGACAGGGAGTAGAGACCCAGTACTTC. It codes for CASSLGQGVETQYF.

The genes are TRBV7-2 and TRBJ2-1; 10 bases fit TRBD2. The CDR3 contains 12 residues. Per germline, CDR1 SGHTA and CDR2 FQGNSA. With V trimmed by 5 bases and J by 12 bases, 4 bases remained unmatched. The CDR3: CASSLGTSAQFF. The CDR3 region has the DNA TGTGCCAGCAGCCTTGGGACTAGCGCGCAGTTCTTC.

The chain uses TRBV5-1 and TRBJ1-3; D is uncertain. Trimming removed 0 bases from V and 0 bases from J, with 4 bases in between. Looked up from germline, CDR1 is SGHRS and CDR2 is YFSETQ. CDR3 size: 14 residues. The CDR3 nucleotides are TGCGCCAGCAGCTTGGGGGCCTCTGGAAACACCATATATTTT. It encodes CASSLGASGNTIYF.

This chain links TRBV7-8 with TRBJ2-7, with TRBD2 matching over 8 bases. The germline V gene has CDR1 SGHVS and CDR2 FQNEAQ. The CDR3 has 13 residues. V lost 5 bases, J lost 6 bases, and 6 bases stayed unmatched. CDR3 protein: CASSAGLVGEQYF. As DNA, the CDR3 is TGTGCCAGCAGCGCGGGACTAGTCGGCGAGCAGTACTTC.

The genes are TRBV4-1 and TRBJ2-2; 13 bases map to TRBD2. Losses at the gene ends were 4 bases for V and 7 bases for J; bases not matched to a gene: 12. CDR1 is MGHRA and CDR2 is YSYEKL in the germline V gene. The CDR3 spans 18 residues. The CDR3: CASSPSGLAGVGGGELFF. In DNA, the CDR3 is TGCGCCAGCAGCCCGTCAGGACTAGCGGGAGTGGGGGGCGGGGAGCTGTTTTTT.

This clone was seen a few times. The rearrangement joins TRBV2 to TRBJ2-7; D call uncertain. V gave up 5 bases and J gave up 0 bases, with 5 bases separating them. CDR3 size: 12 residues. CDR1 is SNHLY and CDR2 is FYNNEI in the germline V gene. The CDR3 DNA reads as TGTGCCAGCAGTAGGAGCTCCTACGAGCAGTACTTC. Translated, it gives CASSRSSYEQYF.

The rearrangement uses TRBV7-9 and TRBJ2-1; weak D call: TRBD1 (6 bases). In germline, CDR1 is SEHNR, CDR2 FQNEAQ (reference sequence). V was shortened by 8 bases and J by 8 bases, with 22 bases between the two germline ends. This CDR3 is built from 15 residues. The chain's CDR3 is CASLPGTPLLDEQFF. The CDR3 DNA reads as TGTGCCAGCCTTCCCGGGACACCCCTCCTGGATGAGCAGTTCTTC. Filled out from reference TRBV7-9 and TRBJ2-1, the complete variable domain reads DTGVSQNPRHKITKRGQNVTFRCDPISEHNRLYWYRQTLGQGPEFLTYFQNEAQLEKSRLLSDRFSAERPKGSFSTLEIQRTEQGDSAMYLCASLPGTPLLDEQFFGPGTRLTVL.

The CDR3 region has the DNA TGTGCCAGCAGCTTATCCATTATGAACACTGAAGCTTTCTTT. Its protein is CASSLSIMNTEAFF. J is TRBJ1-1 and V is TRBV11-2; D is unclear. V was trimmed by 2 bases and J by 0 bases, leaving 7 bases between them. Germline-derived CDR1 and CDR2 are SGHAT and FQNNGV. The CDR3 extends over 14 amino acids.

The chain uses TRBV9 and TRBJ2-5; the D is unclear. Trimming pared 1 base from V and 0 bases from J, leaving 7 bases between. The CDR3 spans 14 residues. Germline loops: CDR1 SGDLS, CDR2 YYNGEE. The CDR3 DNA follows: TGTGCCAGCAGCGTACGACCCAACCAAGAGACCCAGTACTTC. Translating it yields CASSVRPNQETQYF.

This CDR3 reads CASSVGGRESYNEQFF. As DNA, the CDR3 is TGTGCCAGCAGTGTGGGCGGGCGGGAATCCTACAATGAGCAGTTCTTC. V and J are TRBV2 and TRBJ2-1; maybe TRBD2 (6 bases). The V end lost 4 bases, the J end lost 1 base, and 14 bases lay between the germline ends. The CDR3 loop spans 16 amino acids. Per germline, CDR1 SNHLY and CDR2 FYNNEI.

The chain is built from TRBV5-6 and TRBJ2-2, with 8 nucleotides matching TRBD2. The V and J ends lost 0 bases and 3 bases, in that order; junction bases with no gene match: 4. Germline-derived CDR1 and CDR2 are SGHDT and YYEEEE. CDR3 length equals 16 residues. For the CDR3, the DNA is TGTGCCAGCAGCTTGGAGGCGGGGGGTTACACCGGGGAGCTGTTTTTT. It translates to CASSLEAGGYTGELFF.

This chain links TRBV19 with TRBJ1-4, with 10 bases fitting TRBD1. With 8 bases clipped from V and 8 bases from J, the junction kept 5 bases outside the gene matches. The CDR3 runs to 13 residues. Germline CDR1 LNHDA, CDR2 SQIVND (reference sequence). CDR3 nucleotide sequence: TGTGCCAGTCGGGACAGGGGACGGGAAAAACTGTTTTTT. Translating it yields CASRDRGREKLFF. Full variable domain (missing parts from reference TRBV19 and TRBJ1-4): DGGITQSPKYLFRKEGQNVTLSCEQNLNHDAMYWYRQDPGQGLRLIYYSQIVNDFQKGDIAEGYSVSREKKESFPLTVTSAQKNPTAFYLCASRDRGREKLFFGSGTQLSVL.